The source of this TCR beta chain is a study of OX40 agonist ivuxolimab in advanced cancers. After removal of 5 bases from V and 5 bases from J, the junction contained 7 bases not matched to a gene. The CDR3 is 15 amino acids. The V gene's germline CDR1 is MNHEY and CDR2 SVGAGI. TCRdb keeps only in-frame clones here, not all; method: immunoSEQ multiplex PCR. In the table there are about 55,000 clones, approximately 83% of which are singletons. V and J are TRBV6-5 and TRBJ2-2; 8 bases align to TRBD2. Sequenced material: CD4+ or CD8+ T cells sorted from blood, taken in a trial of the OX40 agonist ivuxolimab. This TCR derives from an adult with an advanced solid tumor such as melanoma, head and neck, liver or kidney cancer. The CDR3 region is CASSRRLATTGELFF. The CDR3 nucleotides read TGTGCCAGCAGTAGGAGACTAGCGACGACCGGGGAGCTGTTTTTT.